The 20 T cell receptor beta chains reported below all come from one sample, sequenced in a study of shared clonotypes between healthy human individuals. Sequenced by immunoSEQ multiplex PCR; TCRdb stores in-frame clones only, minus some. The repertoire holds around 240,000 clones, with about 69% as singletons. Sequences were obtained from memory CD4+ T cells sorted from blood. Sample subset: CD45RA-negative fraction. These receptors all stem from a young man in good health.

Only a few counts were recorded for this clone. The chain links TRBV10-1 to TRBJ2-7; 7 nucleotides line up with TRBD2. CDR3 length: 15 amino acids. The germline gives CDR1 WNHNN, CDR2 SYGVQD (reference sequence). V trimming: 6 bases; J trimming: 0 bases; junction bases outside the gene matches: 8. This CDR3 is CASSGGTTPSYEQYF. In DNA, the CDR3 is TGCGCCAGCAGCGGGGGGACTACACCCTCCTACGAGCAGTACTTC.

This clone has just one count. V usage is TRBV28 and J usage is TRBJ2-7; 8 bases are a match to TRBD1. CDR3 length: 12 residues. V was clipped by 6 bases and J by 7 bases; unmatched bases: 5. Germline CDR1 and CDR2: MDHEN and SYDVKM. In nucleotides, the CDR3 is TGTGCCAGCAGCACAGGGGGAGGAGAGCAGTACTTC. Protein: CASSTGGGEQYF.

This chain joins TRBV29-1 and TRBJ2-7; D is possibly TRBD1 (6 bases). Trimming stripped 6 bases from V and 1 base from J, with 10 bases between. Germline loops: CDR1 SQVTM, CDR2 ANQGSEA. The CDR3 extends over 12 amino acids. The CDR3 loop is CSVLRGSYEQYF. The DNA for the CDR3 is TGCAGCGTCCTCAGGGGTTCCTACGAGCAGTACTTC.

The chain carries TRBV4-3 and TRBJ2-7; 12 bases match TRBD2. The V gene end was trimmed by 1 base and the J gene end by 0 bases; junction bases not matched to a gene: 7. Germline assignment: CDR1 LGHNA and CDR2 YSLEER. This CDR3 region has 18 residues. The CDR3 protein is CASSQGVILAGGSYEQYF. Here the CDR3 DNA reads TGCGCCAGCAGCCAAGGGGTCATACTAGCGGGAGGCTCCTACGAGCAGTACTTC.

The chain employs TRBV2 and TRBJ1-1; D is uncertain. This CDR3 is 11 amino acids long. Germline-derived CDR1 and CDR2 are SNHLY and FYNNEI. The V gene lost 3 bases and the J gene lost 5 bases, with 4 bases spanning the gap. The CDR3 loop reads CASSELTEAFF. CDR3 coding DNA: TGTGCCAGCAGTGAGTTGACTGAAGCTTTCTTT.

This clone was seen just once. V and J are TRBV21-1 and TRBJ1-1. TRBV21-1 constitutes a pseudogene. This CDR3 has 16 amino acids. The CDR3, as DNA: TGTGCCAGCAGAAGGTTCCGGGACGGGTTGAACACTGAAGCTTTCTTT. Translated: CASRRFRDGLNTEAFF.

V and J are TRBV9 and TRBJ2-1; D possibly matches TRBD1 or TRBD2 (5 bases each). Looked up from germline, CDR1 is SGDLS and CDR2 is YYNGEE. The CDR3 has 13 amino acids. Trimming shortened V by 3 bases and J by 8 bases, and 12 bases separated the two germline ends. The CDR3 spells CASSGGAGYEQFF. The DNA of the CDR3 is TGTGCCAGCAGCGGAGGGGCGGGTTATGAGCAGTTCTTC.

This clone has more than one count but fewer than ten. The chain uses TRBV28 and TRBJ1-1, with D maybe TRBD1 (6 bases). This CDR3 region has 15 residues. Germline CDR1 reads MDHEN; CDR2 reads SYDVKM. The germline V and J ends were trimmed by 6 bases and 7 bases, with 21 bases remaining between them. CDR3 nucleotides: TGTGCCAGCAGAGGGGAGACAGGCAGAGCTGGTGAAGCTTTCTTT. Amino acids: CASRGETGRAGEAFF.

The chain is built from TRBV7-9 and TRBJ2-1, with 12 bases matching TRBD2. Per germline, CDR1 SEHNR and CDR2 FQNEAQ (reference sequence). Germline trimming cut 7 bases from V and 7 bases from J; bases unmatched to any gene: 14. This CDR3 contains 17 residues. CDR3 amino acids: CASTTWTSGISRNEQFF. CDR3 bases: TGTGCCAGCACCACGTGGACTAGCGGGATTAGTAGAAATGAGCAGTTCTTC. Filled out from reference TRBV7-9 and TRBJ2-1, the complete variable domain reads DTGVSQNPRHKITKRGQNVTFRCDPISEHNRLYWYRQTLGQGPEFLTYFQNEAQLEKSRLLSDRFSAERPKGSFSTLEIQRTEQGDSAMYLCASTTWTSGISRNEQFFGPGTRLTVL.

The chain combines TRBV28 with TRBJ1-1; 7 bases are shared with TRBD1. Trimming removed 6 bases from V and 2 bases from J; junction bases left unmatched: 6. The germline V gene encodes CDR1 MDHEN and CDR2 SYDVKM. The CDR3 consists of 14 residues. The DNA for the CDR3 is TGTGCCAGCAGGACGGACAGGACAAACACTGAAGCTTTCTTT. The encoded protein is CASRTDRTNTEAFF. Using reference TRBV28 and TRBJ1-1 for the parts outside the CDR3, the full variable domain is DVKVTQSSRYLVKRTGEKVFLECVQDMDHENMFWYRQDPGLGLRLIYFSYDVKMKEKGDIPEGYSVSREKKERFSLILESASTNQTSMYLCASRTDRTNTEAFFGQGTRLTVV.

The chain couples TRBV20-1 to TRBJ2-1, with D hard to call. V was cut by 5 bases and J by 8 bases, with 10 bases left in between. This CDR3 has 11 amino acids. Per germline, CDR1 DFQATT and CDR2 SNEGSKA (reference sequence). CDR3 in amino acids: CSASPFDEQFF. In DNA form, the CDR3 reads TGCAGTGCTTCCCCTTTCGATGAGCAGTTCTTC.

V is TRBV18 and J is TRBJ2-2, with 8 positions matching TRBD1. V lost 3 bases to trimming and J lost 1 base; unmatched junction nucleotides: 1. This CDR3 comprises 15 residues. Germline V CDR1 and CDR2: KGHSH, LQKENI. The CDR3 spells CASSPGTGNTGELFF. CDR3 coding DNA: TGTGCCAGCTCACCCGGGACAGGGAACACCGGGGAGCTGTTTTTT. Full variable domain (outside the CDR3, taken from reference TRBV18 and TRBJ2-2): NAGVMQNPRHLVRRRGQEARLRCSPMKGHSHVYWYRQLPEEGLKFMVYLQKENIIDESGMPKERFSAEFPKEGPSILRIQQVVRGDSAAYFCASSPGTGNTGELFFGEGSRLTVL.

The V call is TRBV15, the J call TRBJ2-2; D is perhaps TRBD1 (6 bases). This CDR3 has 16 residues. V was trimmed by 1 base and J by 6 bases, leaving 15 bases between them. The germline V gene encodes CDR1 LNHNV and CDR2 YYDKDF (reference sequence). CDR3 coding DNA: TGTGCCACCAGCAGAGCGGTGGGGGCGGGTGCCGGGGAGCTGTTTTTT. This encodes CATSRAVGAGAGELFF.

J is TRBJ2-3 and V is TRBV28; 9 bases are a match to TRBD1. The V and J ends lost 0 bases and 3 bases, in that order; junction bases with no gene match: 10. The V gene's germline CDR1 is MDHEN and CDR2 SYDVKM. The CDR3 loop spans 18 amino acids. The DNA for the CDR3 is TGTGCCAGCAGTTTATGGCCGAGGGACAGGGAGAGGACAGATACGCAGTATTTT. This gives the protein CASSLWPRDRERTDTQYF.

This clone was seen many times. V usage is TRBV5-4 and J usage is TRBJ2-7; 8 bases fit TRBD2. Trimming took 3 bases from V and 6 from J; bases not matched to a gene: 8. Germline V lookup: CDR1 SGHNT, CDR2 YYREEE (reference sequence). The CDR3 loop spans 14 amino acids. The CDR3 DNA reads TGTGCCAGCAGCTCACTAGCGGTTCCGTCCGAGCAGTACTTC. Its protein product is CASSSLAVPSEQYF.

This clone was picked up a small number of times. The chain is built from TRBV29-1 and TRBJ2-1; TRBD2 matches at 9 bases. The CDR3 is made up of 14 amino acids. Germline V lookup: CDR1 SQVTM, CDR2 ANQGSEA. V lost 4 bases and J lost 8; bases outside the gene matches: 9. CDR3 DNA: TGCAGCGTTGCGGGCCTAGCGGGAATTCATGAGCAGTTCTTC. Its translation: CSVAGLAGIHEQFF.

V gene TRBV5-4 combines with J gene TRBJ2-5; the D gene is possibly TRBD2 (7 bases). V was pared by 3 bases and J by 7 bases, with 19 bases between. This CDR3 is 15 amino acids long. The germline CDR1 and CDR2 sequences are SGHNT and YYREEE (reference sequence). CDR3 sequence reads: CASSSRLEGGGTQYF. As DNA, the CDR3 is TGTGCCAGCAGCTCGCGACTAGAAGGGGGGGGGACCCAGTACTTC.

The J gene is TRBJ1-5, the V gene TRBV19, with a weak D call TRBD1 (5 bases). The germline V gene encodes CDR1 LNHDA and CDR2 SQIVND (reference sequence). V was shortened by 3 bases and J by 3 bases, with 15 bases between the two germline ends. There are 16 residues in the CDR3. The CDR3 DNA reads TGTGCCAGTAGTATCATTGGTGCAGGGCTCAATCAGCCCCAGCATTTT. It is translated as CASSIIGAGLNQPQHF.

The chain joins TRBV7-4 to TRBJ2-7; D is perhaps TRBD1 or TRBD2 (6 bases each). V lost 0 bases to trimming and J lost 0 bases, with 12 bases between them. This CDR3 contains 16 residues. Germline-derived CDR1 and CDR2 are SGHVT and SQSDAQ. CDR3 amino acids: CASSLARGHSSYEQYF. CDR3 nucleotides: TGTGCCAGCAGCTTAGCACGGGGGCATAGCTCCTACGAGCAGTACTTC.

The V and J genes are TRBV14 and TRBJ2-4; 8 bases are a match to TRBD2. Germline V gives CDR1 SGHDN, CDR2 FVKESK. The CDR3 sequence is 15 residues long. Trimming took 4 bases from V and 4 from J; bases not matched to a gene: 6. The CDR3 bases are TGTGCCAGCAGCCTTCGGACTAGCAGAAAAAACATTCAGTACTTC. Amino acid sequence: CASSLRTSRKNIQYF.